This T cell receptor (beta chain) was retrieved from a study of T cells in Graves' hyperthyroidism and ophthalmopathy. Study-wide background: Peripheral blood was collected at initial diagnosis, before any treatment.

The CDR3 consists of 14 residues. Trimming left V 0 bases short and J 3 bases short, with 8 bases between. Germline V gene lookup returns CDR1 MNHEY and CDR2 SVGAGI. Template material for amplifying TCR beta CDR3 regions consisted of RNA transcripts. TCR CDR3 regions were first amplified by RT-PCR with HTBI primers. TCRdb reprocessed the multiplex PCR reads with MiXCR, giving one entry per CDR3 protein. The repertoire holds fewer than 350,000 distinct CDR3 sequences, 21% seen once, with around 48% in the top ten. This clonotype has more than one count but fewer than ten. Antigen specificity is unknown. Stability of Graves' hyperthyroidism was defined as absent ophthalmopathy progression within 18 months. Uncontrolled infection, other autoimmune disease, pregnancy and lactation each barred patients from inclusion. Study conclusions and caveats: Ophthalmopathy onset followed model prediction by a median around 6.9 months.

The rearrangement joins TRBV6-5 to TRBJ1-2, with TRBD1 as a possible D gene (5 bases). Sequencing input: blood. The TCR sequence derives from a woman aged 45-60 years with Graves' hyperthyroidism. Here the CDR3 reads CASSYSAGDYGYTF. The CDR3 DNA reads TGTGCCAGCAGTTACTCAGCGGGGGACTATGGCTACACCTTC.